Listed here are 3 T cell receptor beta chains from one sample, sequenced in a study of a mutant IDH1 vaccine in newly diagnosed glioma (TCRdb year 2021). The time point label, read with the paper, signifies: baseline, week 1 (first vaccination visit). In the paper's terms, the treatment or condition label means: pre-vaccination baseline after standard-of-care therapy. Receptors were amplified or captured by the immunoSEQ multiplex PCR assay. Not all clones reach the TCRdb copy of this immuneACCESS table, which keeps in-frame sequences only. Checked studies attribute under half of the gap to unresolved V genes and leave the rest unexplained. The sample table holds fewer than 65,000 clones, of which over 60% were seen once. The ten largest clones capture approximately 2% of the sample. The sequences come from PBMCs, collected from a glioma patient treated with radiotherapy, temozolomide or both. These receptors were taken from a woman in her thirties or forties with glioma.

In its sample, this clone was seen once. This sequence joins TRBV19 and TRBJ2-1, with TRBD1 matching over 9 bases. Germline CDR1 reads LNHDA; CDR2 reads SQIVND (reference sequence). The V and J ends lost 4 bases and 2 bases, in that order; junction bases with no gene match: 3. The CDR3 sequence is 15 residues long. CDR3 loop: CASSTRDRAYNEQFF. Here the CDR3 DNA reads TGTGCCAGTAGTACCCGGGACAGGGCCTACAATGAGCAGTTCTTC.

The V and J genes are TRBV6-5 and TRBJ1-1; 10 bases align to TRBD1. With 2 bases clipped from V and 7 bases from J, the junction kept 10 bases outside the gene matches. The CDR3 runs to 16 residues. Per germline, CDR1 MNHEY and CDR2 SVGAGI. The CDR3 DNA is TGTGCCAGCAGTTACGGATTGACAGGGGGCGTCGGTGAAGCTTTCTTT. Amino acids: CASSYGLTGGVGEAFF.

This chain joins TRBV5-1 and TRBJ2-3, with 7 bases aligning to TRBD2. In germline, CDR1 is SGHRS, CDR2 YFSETQ. The CDR3 extends over 16 amino acids. The ends lost 5 bases at V and 3 bases at J; junction bases unmatched: 12. CDR3 residues: CASRSGSGAMTDTQYF. The CDR3 DNA reads TGCGCCAGCAGAAGCGGCAGCGGGGCGATGACAGATACGCAGTATTTT.